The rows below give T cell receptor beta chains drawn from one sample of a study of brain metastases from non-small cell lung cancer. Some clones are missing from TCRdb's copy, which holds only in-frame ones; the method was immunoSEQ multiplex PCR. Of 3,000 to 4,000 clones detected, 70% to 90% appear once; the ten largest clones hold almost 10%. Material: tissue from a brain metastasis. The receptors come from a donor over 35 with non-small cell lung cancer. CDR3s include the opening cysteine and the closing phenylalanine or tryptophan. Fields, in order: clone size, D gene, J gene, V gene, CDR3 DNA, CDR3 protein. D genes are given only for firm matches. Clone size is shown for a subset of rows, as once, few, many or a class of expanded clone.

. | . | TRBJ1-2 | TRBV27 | TGTGCCAGCAGTTTGGGGACAAACTATGGCTACACCTTC | CASSLGTNYGYTF
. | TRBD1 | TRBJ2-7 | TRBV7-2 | TGTGCCAGCAGCCTATTGGGACAGGCCGAGTACTTC | CASSLLGQAEYF
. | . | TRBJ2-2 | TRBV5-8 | TGTGCCAGCAGCTTGCGGTCCGGGGAGCTGTTTTTT | CASSLRSGELFF
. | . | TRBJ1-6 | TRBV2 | TGTGCCAGCAGGATACAGGGATCTGGTAATTCACCCCTCCACTTT | CASRIQGSGNSPLHF
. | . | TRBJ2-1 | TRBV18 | TGTGCCAGCTCACCACCCGGCGGGGAGCAGTTCTTC | CASSPPGGEQFF
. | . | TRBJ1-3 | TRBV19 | TGTGCCAGTACCGCCGGACAGCTCGGGGGAAACACCATATATTTT | CASTAGQLGGNTIYF
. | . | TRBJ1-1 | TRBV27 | TGTGCCAGCAGTTTTCAGGTAAACACTGAAGCTTTCTTT | CASSFQVNTEAFF
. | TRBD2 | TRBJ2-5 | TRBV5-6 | TGTGCCAGCAGCTTGGCGGGGGCGGGGGGAGAAGAGACCCAGTACTTC | CASSLAGAGGEETQYF
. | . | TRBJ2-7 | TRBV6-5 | TGTGCCAGCGGGACGACGGCCTTCTACGAGCAGTACTTC | CASGTTAFYEQYF
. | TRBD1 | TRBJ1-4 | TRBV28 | TGTGCCAGCAGGGACAGGGCTAGGGGTGCAACTAATGAAAAACTGTTTTTT | CASRDRARGATNEKLFF
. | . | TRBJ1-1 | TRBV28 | TGTGCCAGCAGTTTAGCCGGGACCCCCAAGCGAGCTTTCTTT | CASSLAGTPKRAFF
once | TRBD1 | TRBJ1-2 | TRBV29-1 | TGCAGCGTTGGGTCCAGGACAGGGACTAACTATGGCTACACCTTC | CSVGSRTGTNYGYTF
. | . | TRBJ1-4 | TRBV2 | TGTGCCAGCAGTGTCATACCGGGGTATAATGAAAAACTGTTTTTT | CASSVIPGYNEKLFF
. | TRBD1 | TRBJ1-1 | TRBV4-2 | TGTGCCAGCAGCCAAGAGGGTACCCGACAGGGAGGCGTGAGCACTGAAGCTTTCTTT | CASSQEGTRQGGVSTEAFF
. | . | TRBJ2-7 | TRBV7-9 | TGTGCCAGCAGCCTCCTCATCGGAGCAAATGAGCAGTACTTC | CASSLLIGANEQYF
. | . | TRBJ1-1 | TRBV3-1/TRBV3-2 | TGTGCCAGCAGCCAAGGGGGCAGCAACACTGAAGCTTTCTTT | CASSQGGSNTEAFF
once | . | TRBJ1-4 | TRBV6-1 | TGTGCCAGCAGTGAGGGGGACACCTTTCCAACTAATGAAAAACTGTTTTTT | CASSEGDTFPTNEKLFF
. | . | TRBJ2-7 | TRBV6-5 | TGTGCCAGCAGTTACTCGTGGGCAGCCACCTACGAGCAGTACTTC | CASSYSWAATYEQYF
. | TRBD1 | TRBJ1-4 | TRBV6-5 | TGTGCCAGCAGATTGACAGGGGGATATGAAAAACTGTTTTTT | CASRLTGGYEKLFF
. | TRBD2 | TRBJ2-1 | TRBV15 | TGTGCCACCAGCAGAGATCTAGCGGGAGGGTACAATGAGCAGTTCTTC | CATSRDLAGGYNEQFF
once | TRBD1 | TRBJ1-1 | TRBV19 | TGTGCCAGTAGTGCGACGGGTGGACAGGGGGTCCGTCGAGCTTTCTTT | CASSATGGQGVRRAFF
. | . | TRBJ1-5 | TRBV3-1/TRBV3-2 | TGTGCCAGCGCTACCAGGGGCAATCAGCCCCAGCATTTT | CASATRGNQPQHF
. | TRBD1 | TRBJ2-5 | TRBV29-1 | TGCAACGCCGCAGGGGGCCGGGAGACCCAGTACTTC | CNAAGGRETQYF
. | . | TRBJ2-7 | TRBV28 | TGTGCCAGCAGTTTGCCCAGGGGGGGGCAGTACTTC | CASSLPRGGQYF
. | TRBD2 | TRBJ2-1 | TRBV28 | TGTGCCAGCAGTTTACCCCTAGCGGGGGGGCAGAATGAGCAGTTCTTC | CASSLPLAGGQNEQFF